Listed below are T cell receptor beta chains from one sample, sequenced in a study of T-cell reconstitution after alpha-beta-depleted transplantation in children. A single record per CDR3 protein comes from TCRdb applying MiXCR to the PCR reads. The data show some 500,000 distinct CDR3 sequences, about 18% seen once. This specimen consisted of PBMCs from the stem cell graft donor, obtained from the stem cell graft. Receptors originate from a human donor who donated a stem cell graft to a child with acute lymphoblastic leukemia. Each CDR3 is given with its conserved first and last residue. The D gene is left open where the match is weak. Not all rows give a size; the values are once, few, many and, for expanded clones, a class.

cdr3_nt cdr3_aa j_call d_call clone_size v_call
TGCAGTGCTAGACTTTCGACGAACACTGAAGCTTTCTTT CSARLSTNTEAFF TRBJ1-1 NA NA TRBV20-1
TGTGCCAGCAGCCAAGGGACTAGCGAAGCTGGGGCCAACGTCCTGACTTTC CASSQGTSEAGANVLTF TRBJ2-6 TRBD2 NA TRBV4-2
TGTGCCAGCAGTGGAATGTCCCCGTCCAGTTCCTACGAGCAGTACTTC CASSGMSPSSSYEQYF TRBJ2-7 NA few TRBV6-1
TGCAGCGGGCTCGGAAGCTACGAGCAGTACTTC CSGLGSYEQYF TRBJ2-7 NA NA TRBV29-1
TGTGCCAGCTCACCGAACGGGATGGATGAGCAGTTCTTC CASSPNGMDEQFF TRBJ2-1 NA NA TRBV18
TGTGCCATCAGTGAACAGAACACCGGGGAGCTGTTTTTT CAISEQNTGELFF TRBJ2-2 NA NA TRBV10-3
TGTGCCAGCAGCTGGACGGGAAGTGGCACAGATACGCAGTATTTT CASSWTGSGTDTQYF TRBJ2-3 NA NA TRBV5-4
TGTGCCAGCAGCCCCCAGCCGGGACAGGGGACTGCTGATGGCTACACCTTC CASSPQPGQGTADGYTF TRBJ1-2 TRBD1 NA TRBV3-1
TGCAGCGTGGACGGACAGCGAATGTACAATGAGCAGTTCTTC CSVDGQRMYNEQFF TRBJ2-1 NA NA TRBV29-1
TGTGCCAGCAGTCCTGAGGGGGACTGGTCCTACGAGCAGTACTTC CASSPEGDWSYEQYF TRBJ2-7 NA NA TRBV6-1
TGTGCTAGTGGTTTTTTTGTAGGGTTCCGCGGCGGCTATGGCTACACCTTC CASGFFVGFRGGYGYTF TRBJ1-2 NA few TRBV12-5
TGTGCCAGCAGCCGAGGGGTAGGGATATACAATGAGCAGTTCTTC CASSRGVGIYNEQFF TRBJ2-1 NA NA TRBV3-1
TGTGCCAGCAGCCTTGACAGGGAGGAACACGAGCAGTACTTC CASSLDREEHEQYF TRBJ2-7 NA NA TRBV7-9
TGCGCCAGCAGCTTGGTAGACCAGAACACTGAAGCTTTCTTT CASSLVDQNTEAFF TRBJ1-1 NA NA TRBV5-1
TGTGCCAGCAGAATGGCAGGGGCTAATAGCAATCAGCCCCAGCATTTT CASRMAGANSNQPQHF TRBJ1-5 NA few TRBV12-3/TRBV12-4
TGTGCCAGCAGCAGTGGACGTCAATCGAACAATGAGCAGTTCTTC CASSSGRQSNNEQFF TRBJ2-1 NA NA TRBV9
TGCGCCAGCAGCCCGATGTTACAGGGTCGCGAGCAGTACTTC CASSPMLQGREQYF TRBJ2-7 NA NA TRBV4-1
TGTGCCAGCAGGGGGGGAAGGACTAGCGGCTCAAACCGGTCCTACAATGAGCAGTTCTTC CASRGGRTSGSNRSYNEQFF TRBJ2-1 TRBD2 few TRBV7-3
TGCAGCGTTGGTCTAAGCTCCTACGAGCAGTACTTC CSVGLSSYEQYF TRBJ2-7 NA few TRBV29-1
TGTGCCAGCAGCTCATCCCTACAGGGTTACCAAGAGACCCAGTACTTC CASSSSLQGYQETQYF TRBJ2-5 NA NA TRBV11-3
TGCGCCAGCAGCTCCTCGGGGGGGGAGGAAAACACCATATATTTT CASSSSGGEENTIYF TRBJ1-3 NA few TRBV5-1
TGTGCCAGCAGCGTAGAAATGGGGGCGTTAGGTGAAAAACTGTTTTTT CASSVEMGALGEKLFF TRBJ1-4 NA few TRBV9
TGTGCCAGCACCCAGTCCCGGACAGGGGGCCCCGATGAGCAGTTCTTC CASTQSRTGGPDEQFF TRBJ2-1 TRBD1 few TRBV7-8
TGTGCCAGCAGCTCCAGCGACAGGAACACTGAAGCTTTCTTT CASSSSDRNTEAFF TRBJ1-1 NA few TRBV11-2
TGTGCCAGCAGCTTAGCTTCGGGGGGACGGACTGAAGCTTTCTTT CASSLASGGRTEAFF TRBJ1-1 NA NA TRBV7-9
TGTGCCACCTCAACTAGCGGGCCTTACAATGAGCAGTTCTTC CATSTSGPYNEQFF TRBJ2-1 TRBD2 few TRBV12-3/TRBV12-4
TGTGCCAGCAGCGTAATGGGACAGGGAAACTACGAGCAGTACTTC CASSVMGQGNYEQYF TRBJ2-7 TRBD1 many TRBV9
TGTGCCAGCTCACCCACACTAACCGGGACTAGCGGACAAGAGACCCAGTACTTC CASSPTLTGTSGQETQYF TRBJ2-5 TRBD2 NA TRBV18
TGCAGTGCCGGGGTTGCGGGAGGGCCCTACAATGAGCAGTTCTTC CSAGVAGGPYNEQFF TRBJ2-1 TRBD2 few TRBV20-1
TGCGCCAGCAGCTTGGATTTTTCTGGGGCCAACGTCCTGACTTTC CASSLDFSGANVLTF TRBJ2-6 NA NA TRBV5-1
TGTGCCAGCAGTTACCCGCGCAGGGGGGAAGGAAATCAGCCCCAGCATTTT CASSYPRRGEGNQPQHF TRBJ1-5 TRBD1 NA TRBV6-5
TGCGCCAGCAGCTTGAATGTGAGGGAGAACACTGAAGCTTTCTTT CASSLNVRENTEAFF TRBJ1-1 NA few TRBV5-1
TGTGCCAGCTGGGGGGCCCTAGCGGGAGGGCCAGGTGATACGCAGTATTTT CASWGALAGGPGDTQYF TRBJ2-3 TRBD2 NA TRBV6-1
TGTGCCAGCAGTTCCAGGGTCCACTATGGCTACACCTTC CASSSRVHYGYTF TRBJ1-2 NA NA TRBV6-6
TGCAGTGCTAGCACGGACCCTGACCTCTACGAGCAGTACTTC CSASTDPDLYEQYF TRBJ2-7 NA NA TRBV20-1
TGCGCCAGCAGCGGAACGGGACAGGGTTACGAGCAGTACTTC CASSGTGQGYEQYF TRBJ2-7 TRBD1 NA TRBV4-1
TGCGCCAGCAGCCAGCGTCTGGGACTAGCGGGAGTATACGAGCAGTACTTC CASSQRLGLAGVYEQYF TRBJ2-7 TRBD2 few TRBV4-1
TGCGCCAGCAGCTTGTACGCACTAGCGGGAGGCAATGAGCAGTTCTTC CASSLYALAGGNEQFF TRBJ2-1 TRBD2 NA TRBV5-1
TGCAGTGCTAGGGGGGCCATCGGGACTGAAGCTTTCTTT CSARGAIGTEAFF TRBJ1-1 NA few TRBV20-1
TGTGCCAGCAGTCCCGGGACAGGGAGAACTGAAGCTTTCTTT CASSPGTGRTEAFF TRBJ1-1 TRBD1 NA TRBV12-3/TRBV12-4
TGTGCCAGCAGCCTTGGGGGCGGTCCGGCTGGAAACTATGGCTACACCTTC CASSLGGGPAGNYGYTF TRBJ1-2 NA NA TRBV7-3
TGTGCCAGCAGTTTATTAGCGGGCCTACCTGAGAATGAGCAGTTCTTC CASSLLAGLPENEQFF TRBJ2-1 TRBD2 NA TRBV27
TGTGCCAGCAGTTTGGGTACAGGGGAGGTCGAGTACGAGACCCAGTACTTC CASSLGTGEVEYETQYF TRBJ2-5 NA NA TRBV12-3/TRBV12-4
TGTGCCAGCAGCCCCGGGACAGGGGGCGGACAAGAGACCCAGTACTTC CASSPGTGGGQETQYF TRBJ2-5 TRBD1 NA TRBV7-7
TGTGCCAGCAGCTGGGACCCCGAGCAGCAGTTCTTC CASSWDPEQQFF TRBJ2-1 NA NA TRBV5-6
TGTGCCAGCAGTTTGATAAATACGGCTAATAAGGGGAAAGCTTTCTTT CASSLINTANKGKAFF TRBJ1-1 NA many TRBV12-3/TRBV12-4
TGTGCCAGCAGTGTGCCGGGACAGGTCGATGAAAAACTGTTTTTT CASSVPGQVDEKLFF TRBJ1-4 TRBD1 few TRBV25-1
TGTGCCAGCAGCCCCCCGGGACAGCGCATAGCAGATACGCAGTATTTT CASSPPGQRIADTQYF TRBJ2-3 TRBD1 few TRBV7-9